The 21 T cell receptor beta chains below come from one sample, sequenced in a study of blood T cell repertoires in COVID-19. Generated by immunoSEQ multiplex PCR, the TCRdb table keeps only in-frame clones and is missing some. The sample shows roughly 190,000 clones, 89% of them seen only once. The sequencing input was PBMCs or T cells enriched from blood (not recorded which). The receptors come from a woman in her late teens or twenties who had recovered from COVID-19.

CDR3 region: CASSFSGSYEQYF. In DNA form, the CDR3 reads TGTGCCAGCAGTTTTAGCGGCTCCTACGAGCAGTACTTC. The chain couples TRBV27 to TRBJ2-7, with D possibly matching TRBD2 (6 bases). The CDR3 has 13 residues. Trimming shortened V by 3 bases and J by 0 bases, and 6 bases separated the two germline ends. Germline V CDR1 and CDR2: MNHEY, SMNVEV (reference sequence).

The chain's CDR3 is CASSPHSGRASGSYEQYF. CDR3 DNA: TGTGCCAGCAGTCCCCATAGCGGGAGGGCCTCTGGCTCCTACGAGCAGTACTTC. The chain employs TRBV27 and TRBJ2-7; 11 bases line up with TRBD2. Germline trimming cut 5 bases from V and 0 bases from J; bases unmatched to any gene: 12. Germline V lookup: CDR1 MNHEY, CDR2 SMNVEV (reference sequence). CDR3 length equals 18 residues.

The chain has TRBV15 and TRBJ2-3, with a possible D match to TRBD2 (5 bases). The ends were cut back, 0 bases at V and 7 bases at J, with 17 bases in the middle. The CDR3 extends over 16 amino acids. CDR1 is LNHNV, CDR2 YYDKDF, per germline (reference sequence). In nucleotides, the CDR3 is TGTGCCACCAGCAGAGAGCCCCTATTACTAGATTATACGCAGTATTTT. It translates to CATSREPLLLDYTQYF.

V usage is TRBV2 and J usage is TRBJ1-2; 9 bases fit TRBD1. Germline loops: CDR1 SNHLY, CDR2 FYNNEI. This CDR3 spans 13 amino acids. Trimming at V came to 3 bases and at J to 5 bases, leaving 1 base not matched to a gene. CDR3 sequence: CASSETGGYGYTF. In DNA, the CDR3 is TGTGCCAGCAGTGAGACAGGGGGTTATGGCTACACCTTC.

This clone was counted a single time. V and J are TRBV2 and TRBJ2-3; TRBD2 might be the D (6 bases). Germline V gene data show CDR1 as SNHLY and CDR2 as FYNNEI. V dropped 7 bases and J dropped 2 bases, with 10 bases sitting between them. This CDR3 is built from 13 residues. The CDR3 reads CASNGGTTDTQYF. As DNA, the CDR3 is TGTGCCAGCAACGGCGGGACCACAGATACGCAGTATTTT.

The rearrangement joins TRBV30 to TRBJ2-1, with 9 bases fitting TRBD1. The CDR3 has 18 residues. V dropped 2 bases and J dropped 5; count of bases not matched to a gene: 16. From germline, CDR1 is GTSNPN and CDR2 SVGIG (reference sequence). DNA for the CDR3: TGTGCCTGGAGTACGGTTACTCCGACAGGGGGAGGTCACAATGAGCAGTTCTTC. This encodes CAWSTVTPTGGGHNEQFF.

The V call is TRBV28, the J call TRBJ1-2; 7 bases align to TRBD1. The V gene end was trimmed by 6 bases and the J gene end by 3 bases; junction bases not matched to a gene: 10. The CDR3 has 15 residues. CDR1 MDHEN and CDR2 SYDVKM come from the germline V gene. CDR3 in amino acids: CASRHSDRVDYGYTF. CDR3 nucleotides: TGTGCCAGCAGGCACTCCGACAGGGTTGACTATGGCTACACCTTC.

The chain joins TRBV5-5 to TRBJ1-6; no reliable D call. There are 13 residues in the CDR3. Germline CDR1 and CDR2: SGHKS and YYEKEE (reference sequence). Trimming took off 6 bases at V and 10 bases at J, with 14 bases between the two ends. CDR3 protein: CASTLSPPSPLHF. The CDR3 nucleotides read TGTGCCAGCACCCTCAGTCCCCCATCACCCCTCCACTTT.

V gene TRBV5-1 combines with J gene TRBJ2-7; no clear D gene. The V end was cut by 2 bases, the J end by 3 bases, with 3 bases between. Per the germline V gene, CDR1 is SGHRS and CDR2 is YFSETQ. The CDR3 spans 11 residues. CDR3 residues: CASSFLYEQYF. CDR3 DNA sequence: TGCGCCAGCAGCTTCCTCTACGAGCAGTACTTC.

V is TRBV7-9 and J is TRBJ2-1, with a tentative D call TRBD2 (5 bases). Germline V lookup: CDR1 SEHNR, CDR2 FQNEAQ (reference sequence). The CDR3 is 13 residues long. The V end was cut by 1 base, the J end by 9 bases, with 10 bases between. The CDR3 coding sequence is TGTGCCAGCAGCTTAGTGGAGGAGAGTGAGCAGTTCTTC. This encodes CASSLVEESEQFF.

The chain links TRBV11-3 to TRBJ2-1; 7 bases agree with TRBD1. After removal of 4 bases from V and 6 bases from J, the junction contained 12 bases not matched to a gene. This CDR3 comprises 16 residues. CDR1 is SGHNT and CDR2 is YENEEA in the germline V gene. The CDR3, as DNA: TGTGCCAGCAGCTCCAGAGGACAGGTTAGTGGCAATGAGCAGTTCTTC. Translation: CASSSRGQVSGNEQFF.

The chain employs TRBV3-1 (or the pseudogene TRBV3-2) and TRBJ1-5, with D hard to call. The V gene's germline CDR1 is LGHDT and CDR2 YNNKEL (reference sequence). Trimming removed 1 base from V and 3 bases from J, with 10 bases in between. The CDR3 totals 15 residues. For the CDR3, the DNA is TGTGCCAGCAGCCAAGTGTTCGGACTCAATCAGCCCCAGCATTTT. Its translation is CASSQVFGLNQPQHF.

DNA of the CDR3: TGTGCCAGCAGGGTGGCTGGCAATCAGCCCCAGCATTTT. It encodes CASRVAGNQPQHF. The V gene is TRBV28, the J gene TRBJ1-5, with D unresolved. Germline values: CDR1 MDHEN, CDR2 SYDVKM. The CDR3 totals 13 residues. Trimming pared 6 bases from V and 2 bases from J, leaving 8 bases between. Filled out from reference TRBV28 and TRBJ1-5, the complete variable domain reads DVKVTQSSRYLVKRTGEKVFLECVQDMDHENMFWYRQDPGLGLRLIYFSYDVKMKEKGDIPEGYSVSREKKERFSLILESASTNQTSMYLCASRVAGNQPQHFGDGTRLSIL.

This clone has a single count. This chain uses TRBV11-3 with TRBJ2-5; 11 bases align to TRBD1. V shed 1 base, J shed 4 bases, and the junction held 2 bases outside the gene matches. The CDR3 is 15 amino acids. The germline V gene has CDR1 SGHNT and CDR2 YENEEA. CDR3 sequence: CASSLGTGGAETQYF. The CDR3 DNA sequence: TGTGCCAGCAGCTTAGGGACAGGGGGCGCAGAGACCCAGTACTTC. Supplemented by reference TRBV11-3 and TRBJ2-5, the full variable domain reads EAGVVQSPRYKIIEKKQPVAFWCNPISGHNTLYWYLQNLGQGPELLIRYENEEAVDDSQLPKDRFSAERLKGVDSTLKIQPAELGDSAVYLCASSLGTGGAETQYFGPGTRLLVL.

The chain links TRBV19 to TRBJ2-7, with D perhaps TRBD2 (6 bases). CDR1 and CDR2 from the germline V gene are LNHDA and SQIVND (reference sequence). Trimming removed 5 bases from V and 4 bases from J, with 15 bases in between. The CDR3 consists of 14 residues. CDR3 nucleotides: TGTGCCAGTAGTCTTGACGGGAGTAGGTACGAGCAGTACTTC. It yields the protein CASSLDGSRYEQYF. Variable domain in full (rest from reference TRBV19 and TRBJ2-7): DGGITQSPKYLFRKEGQNVTLSCEQNLNHDAMYWYRQDPGQGLRLIYYSQIVNDFQKGDIAEGYSVSREKKESFPLTVTSAQKNPTAFYLCASSLDGSRYEQYFGPGTRLTVT.

The chain combines TRBV5-4 with TRBJ2-1; D perhaps matches TRBD2 (6 bases). V lost 5 bases and J lost 7, with 16 bases in between. Germline V gene lookup returns CDR1 SGHNT and CDR2 YYREEE (reference sequence). This CDR3 has 14 residues. The CDR3: CASSYRGSRNEQFF. The CDR3 DNA is TGTGCCAGCAGTTATCGGGGGTCGAGGAATGAGCAGTTCTTC.

The rearrangement joins TRBV29-1 to TRBJ2-3; 12 bases are a match to TRBD2. Germline V lookup: CDR1 SQVTM, CDR2 ANQGSEA. The CDR3 runs 14 residues. J gave up 4 bases and V 8 bases, and 7 bases lay outside the gene matches. Here the CDR3 DNA reads TGCAGCCTTTGTCTAGCGGGAGGGCCAGATACGCAGTATTTT. This gives the protein CSLCLAGGPDTQYF.

The chain has TRBV30 and TRBJ2-4; D gene uncertain. This CDR3 region has 13 residues. The ends were cut back, 8 bases at V and 0 bases at J, with 11 bases in the middle. CDR1 and CDR2 (germline): GTSNPN, SVGIG (reference sequence). The CDR3: CAGAALAKNIQYF. The CDR3 bases are TGTGCCGGCGCGGCCTTAGCCAAAAACATTCAGTACTTC.

The chain carries TRBV5-1 and TRBJ2-1; 8 bases line up with TRBD2. Germline V gene data show CDR1 as SGHRS and CDR2 as YFSETQ. V shed 2 bases and J 6 bases; nucleotides not matched to a gene: 4. This CDR3 region has 14 residues. The CDR3 is CASSFGTRGNEQFF. CDR3 sequence (DNA): TGCGCCAGCAGCTTCGGGACTAGGGGCAATGAGCAGTTCTTC.

V and J are TRBV19 and TRBJ1-4; TRBD1 matches at 7 bases. Germline CDR1 LNHDA, CDR2 SQIVND (reference sequence). The CDR3 contains 15 residues. V lost 5 bases, J lost 7 bases, and 10 bases stayed unmatched. CDR3 coding DNA: TGTGCCAGTAGTGTCTCCGGGACAGCCGCTGAAAAACTGTTTTTT. This translates into CASSVSGTAAEKLFF.

The rearrangement joins TRBV27 to TRBJ2-7; 7 bases match TRBD1. The CDR3 has 15 residues. V gave up 0 bases and J gave up 3 bases; unmatched junction bases: 5. The V gene's germline CDR1 is MNHEY and CDR2 SMNVEV (reference sequence). In DNA form, the CDR3 reads TGTGCCAGCAGTTTATCCCCGGGACAGAGCTACGAGCAGTACTTC. The encoded protein is CASSLSPGQSYEQYF.